This is a list of T cell receptor beta chains from one sample in a study of cytotoxic CD8 clonotypes in ibrutinib-treated CLL. TCRdb's table, derived via immunoSEQ multiplex PCR, lists solely in-frame clones and lacks some. The data contain around 310,000 clones, roughly 85% of them seen just once; the ten biggest clones take up about 6.3%. The sample in question was PBMCs, obtained before ibrutinib treatment. The receptors shown here come from a human donor with chronic lymphocytic leukemia. Each CDR3 is given without its conserved first and last residue.

TRBJ2-3	TRBV2	ASGRDTDTQY
TRBJ2-7	TRBV9	ASSVGPSWSEQY
TRBJ2-7	TRBV29-1	SAADSWSSYEQY
TRBJ1-1	TRBV27	ASSRQGINTEAF
TRBJ2-7	TRBV5-1	ASRQTFYEQY
TRBJ2-7	TRBV27	ASSSTVSHEQY
TRBJ2-1	TRBV5-1	ASSWQAGGYEQF
TRBJ2-5	TRBV10-3	AISRVAGGPVETQY
TRBJ2-7	TRBV27	ASSALALSSYEQY
TRBJ1-5	TRBV2	ASSELGWGNQPQH
TRBJ2-2	TRBV11-3	ASSRDSKTELF
TRBJ2-5	TRBV9	ASSDRDNQETQY
TRBJ2-3	TRBV2	ASSEQTGSTDTQY
TRBJ1-2	TRBV28	ASSPGQANYGYT
TRBJ2-1	TRBV13	ASSARTGFNPYPDNEQF
TRBJ1-4	TRBV12-5	ASGFSGAPNEKLF
TRBJ1-4	TRBV4-1	ASSHPPGGEKLF
TRBJ2-7	TRBV5-4	ASSLGSIHPSGSYEQY
TRBJ2-5	TRBV18	ASSRYQGRKETQY
TRBJ1-2	TRBV4-3	ASSQGYGENYGYT